This T cell receptor beta chain comes out of a study of early T cells in non-severe SARS-CoV-2 infection. This CDR3 region has 14 residues. Germline V gene lookup returns CDR1 MGHRA and CDR2 YSYEKL. The V end was cut by 3 bases, the J end by 6 bases, with 14 bases between. MiXCR, applied by TCRdb to the 5' RACE reads, yields one record per CDR3 protein. The sample consists of roughly 60,000 distinct CDR3 sequences, roughly 12% of them appearing once. The specimen sequenced was whole blood. The chain carries TRBV4-1 and TRBJ1-1; tentative D call: TRBD1 (6 bases). The clonotype originates from an adult who was a healthcare worker with PCR-confirmed SARS-CoV-2 infection or an uninfected control (not recorded which). The CDR3 DNA reads TGCGCCAGCAGCCACGTCGGCGGGGGCCCTGAAGCTTTCTTT. As protein: CASSHVGGGPEAFF.